One and the same sample provided the 10 T cell receptor beta chains below, sequenced in a study of blood T cell repertoires in COVID-19. Profiled with immunoSEQ multiplex PCR; TCRdb holds only in-frame clones, not every one. Of about 120,000 clones in the sample, over 75% were seen once. Sequencing was performed on peripheral blood. The source is a man older than 75 with acute or convalescent COVID-19.

The J gene is TRBJ1-1, the V gene TRBV29-1; the match to TRBD1 covers 7 bases. Germline CDR1 and CDR2: SQVTM and ANQGSEA. After removal of 6 bases from V and 3 bases from J, the junction contained 4 bases not matched to a gene. This CDR3 comprises 12 residues. As DNA, the CDR3 is TGCAGCGTAATACAGGGGCACACTGAAGCTTTCTTT. It codes for CSVIQGHTEAFF. The variable domain in full, completed from reference TRBV29-1 and TRBJ1-1, reads SAVISQKPSRDICQRGTSLTIQCQVDSQVTMMFWYRQQPGQSLTLIATANQGSEATYESGFVIDKFPISRPNLTFSTLTVSNMSPEDSSIYLCSVIQGHTEAFFGQGTRLTVV.

V and J are TRBV4-1 and TRBJ2-1; 10 bases align to TRBD2. Trimming cost V 4 bases and J 6 bases; bases outside gene matches: 21. There are 20 residues in the CDR3. In germline, CDR1 is MGHRA, CDR2 YSYEKL. CDR3 residues: CASSPTGSGRAHPKTNEQFF. In nucleotides, the CDR3 is TGCGCCAGCAGCCCCACTGGGAGCGGGAGGGCCCACCCTAAAACCAATGAGCAGTTCTTC.

J is TRBJ1-1 and V is TRBV6-2 or TRBV6-3; D gene uncertain. The CDR3 is 13 residues long. Trimming left V 2 bases short and J 3 bases short, with 7 bases between. The germline gives CDR1 MNHEY, CDR2 SVGEGT. The CDR3 sequence is CASSYARYTEAFF. CDR3 bases: TGTGCCAGCAGTTACGCGAGATACACTGAAGCTTTCTTT.

The chain recombines TRBV19 with TRBJ2-5; TRBD1 agrees at 11 bases. Germline V lookup: CDR1 LNHDA, CDR2 SQIVND (reference sequence). With 10 bases clipped from V and 5 bases from J, the junction kept 9 bases outside the gene matches. This CDR3 contains 14 residues. Written as DNA, the CDR3 is TGTGCCACCAAGGACAGGGGGCGCGGTGAGACCCAGTACTTC. As protein: CATKDRGRGETQYF.

The V gene is TRBV7-9, the J gene TRBJ1-2; 8 bases are shared with TRBD1. Germline V gene data show CDR1 as SEHNR and CDR2 as FQNEAQ (reference sequence). This CDR3 is built from 13 residues. Unmatched junction bases numbered 7, after V lost 7 bases and J lost 6 bases. The CDR3 nucleotides read TGTGCCAGCATCCCGACAGGGGATCATGGCTACACCTTC. Amino acid sequence: CASIPTGDHGYTF.

CDR3: CASSLGPPYEQYF. The CDR3 DNA reads TGTGCCAGCAGTTTAGGGCCCCCCTACGAGCAGTACTTC. The chain couples TRBV12-3 or TRBV12-4 to TRBJ2-7; unclear D gene. V was shortened by 1 base and J by 2 bases, with 6 bases between the two germline ends. CDR3 length: 13 residues.

This chain uses TRBV7-2 with TRBJ2-3; D gene unclear. CDR1 is SGHTA and CDR2 is FQGNSA in the germline V gene. The CDR3 is 13 amino acids. Deletions cut 5 bases from V and 2 bases from J, with 8 bases between. CDR3 region: CASSRGITDTQYF. CDR3 DNA: TGTGCCAGCAGCCGCGGCATCACAGATACGCAGTATTTT.

V usage is TRBV6-2 or TRBV6-3 and J usage is TRBJ2-3; 12 bases align to TRBD2. Germline CDR1 and CDR2: MNHEY and SVGEGT. The junction had 6 bases not matched to a gene; V was cut back by 6 bases and J by 5 bases. The CDR3 has 15 amino acids. The CDR3 nucleotides read TGTGCCAGCAGCAGACTAGCGGGAGACAGAGATACGCAGTATTTT. It specifies CASSRLAGDRDTQYF.

The chain couples TRBV5-4 to TRBJ2-1; D might be TRBD2 (7 bases). Germline V gene lookup returns CDR1 SGHNT and CDR2 YYREEE (reference sequence). The length of the CDR3 is 16 residues. The V end was cut by 0 bases, the J end by 8 bases, with 18 bases between. DNA of the CDR3: TGTGCCAGCAGCTTGGCCGTCCGGGGGGCCTTACATGAGCAGTTCTTC. Protein sequence: CASSLAVRGALHEQFF.

The chain couples TRBV9 to TRBJ1-2; TRBD1 agrees at 7 bases. Losses at the gene ends were 4 bases for V and 1 base for J; bases not matched to a gene: 7. The CDR3 is made up of 15 amino acids. Per germline, CDR1 SGDLS and CDR2 YYNGEE. In DNA, the CDR3 is TGTGCCAGCAGCCCGACAGGGTCGGATAACTATGGCTACACCTTC. Translated: CASSPTGSDNYGYTF.